This passage covers 25 T cell receptor beta chains from one sample sequenced in a study of metastatic and nonmetastatic thyroid tumors (dated by TCRdb to the early 2020s). None of the patients had been given any treatment before thyroid surgery. The protocol used for the library was PCR. This sample was sequenced with an Illumina HiSeq 4000. Clones were called with MiXCR by TCRdb after fastp trimmed the public reads at Q25, and only in-frame beta chains were retained. Present in this sample are approximately 21,000 clones, about 30% of which were seen just once. Around 21% of the sample comes from the top ten. Specimen: blood. These receptors all stem from a female donor with papillary thyroid cancer or a benign thyroid nodule (not recorded which). Some clones in this sample may be carry-over from other donors' samples.

With respect to this clone: It is likely a read error, because the conserved phenylalanine at the end of the CDR3 is missing. It is unclear where the CDR3 begins or ends on the DNA, so no DNA is shown, and the CDR3 is as TCRdb lists it. The chain carries TRBV6-2 or TRBV6-3 and TRBJ2-1; the table gives TRBD2 as D, unverified against the DNA. Inclusive of both ends, the CDR3 amounts to 15 amino acids. Germline assignment: CDR1 MNHEY and CDR2 SVGEGT. CDR3 residues: CASSRDWGSYNEHFC.

The rearrangement joins TRBV6-1 to TRBJ1-3; D unresolved. The CDR3 spans 15 residues. Trimming removed 6 bases at V and 0 bases at J, with 12 bases between. Germline loops: CDR1 MNHNS, CDR2 SASEGT. CDR3 nucleotide sequence: TGTGCCAGCAGCGCCACAGAAGACTCTGGAAACACCATATATTTT. It encodes CASSATEDSGNTIYF.

This clone was observed a few times. V gene TRBV6-5 combines with J gene TRBJ1-3; unclear D gene. V was cut by 0 bases and J by 0 bases, with 6 bases left in between. Germline lookup yields CDR1 MNHEY and CDR2 SVGAGI. The CDR3 is 15 amino acids. The CDR3 DNA is TGTGCCAGCAGTTACTCCCAGTACTCTGGAAACACCATATATTTT. Translated, it gives CASSYSQYSGNTIYF.

The chain employs TRBV20-1 and TRBJ2-1, with 14 bases identical to TRBD2. The CDR3 totals 15 residues. The trim removed 5 bases at V and 7 bases at J, leaving 7 bases unmatched. Germline CDR1 DFQATT, CDR2 SNEGSKA (reference sequence). CDR3 sequence reads: CSALRLAGGPNEQFF. CDR3 sequence (DNA): TGCAGTGCTCTCCGACTAGCGGGAGGGCCAAATGAGCAGTTCTTC.

Concerning this clone itself: The conserved phenylalanine or tryptophan normally closing the CDR3 is absent here, so this likely arose from a read error. No DNA is shown, since the ends of the CDR3 on it are uncertain; the CDR3 is the one TCRdb lists. V is TRBV12-3 or TRBV12-4 and J is TRBJ2-3; the DNA was not compared with TRBD1, the D call given in the table. The CDR3 extends over 14 residues, inclusive of both ends. CDR3 amino acids: CASSLNGGTDTLSS.

The sample holds many counts of this clone. J is TRBJ1-1 and V is TRBV28, with D possibly being TRBD1 (5 bases). There are 16 residues in the CDR3. Trimming pared 6 bases from V and 3 bases from J, leaving 20 bases between. The germline CDR1 and CDR2 sequences are MDHEN and SYDVKM. CDR3 DNA sequence: TGTGCCAGCAGAGCGTCAGGGTTCGGGAGTGACACTGAAGCTTTCTTT. It translates to CASRASGFGSDTEAFF.

Many counts were recorded for this clone. The CDR3 DNA follows: TGTGCCAGCAGTGCCAGGCAGGGTGATGTGGACGAGCAGTACTTC. This translates into CASSARQGDVDEQYF. The chain has TRBV6-1 and TRBJ2-7, with D possibly being TRBD1 (5 bases). The V gene's germline CDR1 is MNHNS and CDR2 SASEGT. CDR3 length equals 15 residues. The V end lost 4 bases, the J end lost 5 bases, and 18 bases lay between the germline ends.

This clone was seen ten or more times. V is TRBV7-3 and J is TRBJ2-5, with 7 bases that match TRBD2. This CDR3 has 14 residues. V dropped 0 bases and J dropped 4; count of bases not matched to a gene: 2. In germline, CDR1 is SGHTA, CDR2 FQGTGA. In DNA form, the CDR3 reads TGTGCCAGCAGCTTAACAGCGGGGTTAGAGACCCAGTACTTC. Translated: CASSLTAGLETQYF.

The rearrangement joins TRBV20-1 to TRBJ2-1; 11 nucleotides line up with TRBD2. CDR3 length: 15 residues. Germline CDR1 reads DFQATT; CDR2 reads SNEGSKA (reference sequence). V shed 2 bases and J 6 bases; nucleotides not matched to a gene: 6. The CDR3 DNA sequence: TGCAGTGCTAGAAGGGGACTAGCGGAGCTCAATGAGCAGTTCTTC. It translates to CSARRGLAELNEQFF.

The chain employs TRBV15 and TRBJ2-3; TRBD2 aligns across 11 bases. The CDR3 is made up of 16 amino acids. With 1 base clipped from V and 2 bases from J, the junction kept 2 bases outside the gene matches. Looked up from germline, CDR1 is LNHNV and CDR2 is YYDKDF (reference sequence). CDR3 protein: CATSRGSGRDTDTQYF. For the CDR3, the DNA is TGTGCCACCAGCAGAGGTAGCGGGAGGGACACAGATACGCAGTATTTT.

This clone was observed many times. The V call is TRBV9, the J call TRBJ2-7; 11 bases agree with TRBD1. The CDR3 sequence is 15 residues long. The trim removed 3 bases at V and 2 bases at J, leaving 4 bases unmatched. Germline CDR1 and CDR2: SGDLS and YYNGEE. In nucleotides, the CDR3 is TGTGCCAGCAGCGCAGGGACAGGGGGTCCCTACGAGCAGTACTTC. Residues: CASSAGTGGPYEQYF. Full variable domain (rest looked up from reference TRBV9 and TRBJ2-7): DSGVTQTPKHLITATGQRVTLRCSPRSGDLSVYWYQQSLDQGLQFLIQYYNGEERAKGNILERFSAQQFPDLHSELNLSSLELGDSALYFCASSAGTGGPYEQYFGPGTRLTVT.

Ten or more counts support this clone. V gene TRBV7-9 combines with J gene TRBJ2-6, with D possibly matching TRBD1 (6 bases). V was shortened by 5 bases and J by 0 bases, with 20 bases between the two germline ends. The CDR3 runs 19 residues. CDR1 SEHNR and CDR2 FQNEAQ come from the germline V gene (reference sequence). The CDR3 reads CASSPGPGHVSSGANVLTF. The CDR3 DNA reads as TGTGCCAGCAGCCCTGGGCCGGGACACGTGAGCTCTGGGGCCAACGTCCTGACTTTC.

There are many counts of this clone. The chain carries TRBV3-1 and TRBJ2-5, with D unresolved. Germline CDR1 LGHDT, CDR2 YNNKEL (reference sequence). The CDR3 has 12 residues. Trimming removed 3 bases from V and 7 bases from J, with 9 bases in between. The CDR3 DNA is TGTGCCAGCAGCCAGGTTAGACGGACCCAGTACTTC. Translated, it gives CASSQVRRTQYF.

This clone was seen repeatedly, ten times or more. The chain carries TRBV20-1 and TRBJ2-1; 9 bases align to TRBD2. CDR3 length: 18 residues. With V trimmed by 1 base and J by 7 bases, 17 bases remained unmatched. CDR1 and CDR2 (germline): DFQATT, SNEGSKA (reference sequence). CDR3 sequence (DNA): TGCAGTGCTAGAGCTTATAGGGCGGCGGGAGGGCCAAGGAATGAGCAGTTCTTC. Residues: CSARAYRAAGGPRNEQFF.

The table lists this clone with a count of one. The chain employs TRBV20-1 and TRBJ2-7, with D perhaps TRBD2 (5 bases). V gave up 4 bases and J gave up 2 bases, with 9 bases separating them. CDR1 is DFQATT and CDR2 is SNEGSKA in the germline V gene (reference sequence). The CDR3 is made up of 12 amino acids. For the CDR3, the DNA is TGCAGTGCTATGGACTTAGCCTACGAGCAGTACTTC. This sequence encodes CSAMDLAYEQYF.

This clone was counted many times. V usage is TRBV12-3 or TRBV12-4 and J usage is TRBJ1-4; D is unclear. The CDR3 runs to 15 residues. Trimming stripped 5 bases from V and 2 bases from J, with 12 bases between. The CDR3 coding sequence is TGTGCCAGCAGTCCCCGCAAAGAGACTAATGAAAAACTGTTTTTT. It is translated as CASSPRKETNEKLFF.

This clone was detected a few times. The chain joins TRBV28 to TRBJ2-3, with D unresolved. Trimming removed 6 bases from V and 0 bases from J, with 19 bases in between. The CDR3 sequence is 17 residues long. Germline assignment: CDR1 MDHEN and CDR2 SYDVKM. In DNA, the CDR3 is TGTGCCAGCAGCCCTTGGGCTAAACAAAAGAGCACAGATACGCAGTATTTT. This gives the protein CASSPWAKQKSTDTQYF.

The chain carries TRBV20-1 and TRBJ1-5; D gene unclear. Germline V gene lookup returns CDR1 DFQATT and CDR2 SNEGSKA (reference sequence). Deletions cut 6 bases from V and 3 bases from J, with 12 bases between. The CDR3 contains 13 residues. CDR3 in amino acids: CSAQEWANQPQHF. The CDR3 DNA follows: TGCAGTGCCCAGGAGTGGGCCAATCAGCCCCAGCATTTT.

This clone has more than one count but fewer than ten. At one end, the junction sequence differs from germline, possibly due to a read error. The chain is built from TRBV6-5 and TRBJ1-2; D perhaps matches TRBD1 (5 bases). Germline V gene sequence: CDR1 MNHEY, CDR2 SVGAGI. The CDR3 contains 16 residues. The CDR3 loop is CANSYQGAVSPYGYTF. The DNA for the CDR3 is TGTGCCAACAGTTACCAGGGTGCGGTCTCACCGTATGGCTACACCTTC.

This clone occurred many times. This chain uses TRBV2 with TRBJ2-3; TRBD2 matches 8 bases. Trimming removed 8 bases from V and 0 bases from J; junction bases left unmatched: 13. Germline V gives CDR1 SNHLY, CDR2 FYNNEI. The length of the CDR3 is 17 residues. The DNA of the CDR3 is TGTGCCAGCTGGCTTCAGCGGGAGAGGGGGAGCACAGATACGCAGTATTTT. Translated: CASWLQRERGSTDTQYF.

There are many counts of this clone. This may be a read error, as it is one base from a much larger clone. Since the CDR3 does not end with the conserved phenylalanine or tryptophan, this likely comes from a read error. This sequence joins TRBV20-1 and TRBJ1-1; no reliable D call. The V end was cut by 4 bases, the J end by 6 bases, with 12 bases between. Germline lookup yields CDR1 DFQATT and CDR2 SNEGSKA (reference sequence). The CDR3 has 12 residues. DNA for the CDR3: TGCAGTGCTACGGCGGGGAATTCTGAAGCTTTCGTT. It yields the protein CSATAGNSEAFV.

The chain links TRBV20-1 to TRBJ2-7; D ambiguous. The CDR3 spans 14 residues. In germline, CDR1 is DFQATT, CDR2 SNEGSKA (reference sequence). V was cut by 1 base and J by 2 bases, with 12 bases left in between. The CDR3 is CSARAQTEAYEQYF. In DNA form, the CDR3 reads TGCAGTGCTAGAGCCCAGACTGAAGCCTACGAGCAGTACTTC.

This rearrangement joins TRBV7-2 to TRBJ1-1; the D is unclear. Trimming pared 1 base from V and 6 bases from J, leaving 9 bases between. Per germline, CDR1 SGHTA and CDR2 FQGNSA. The CDR3 totals 13 residues. CDR3 protein: CASSLGRRAEAFF. The DNA of the CDR3 is TGTGCCAGCAGCTTAGGTCGACGGGCTGAAGCTTTCTTT.

This clone was seen repeatedly, ten times or more. The chain uses TRBV7-9 and TRBJ1-4, with 9 bases that match TRBD1. V trimming: 0 bases; J trimming: 8 bases; junction bases outside the gene matches: 10. CDR1 is SEHNR and CDR2 is FQNEAQ in the germline V gene (reference sequence). The CDR3 is 17 residues long. CDR3 nucleotide sequence: TGTGCCAGCAGCTTAGCACCCGTCGGACAGGGGAAGGAAAAACTGTTTTTT. Amino acids: CASSLAPVGQGKEKLFF.

This clone was counted ten times or more. V gene TRBV5-6 combines with J gene TRBJ1-2; no clear D gene. V lost 1 base, J lost 6 bases, and 7 bases lay in between. The CDR3 totals 12 residues. The germline CDR1 and CDR2 sequences are SGHDT and YYEEEE. CDR3 loop: CASSLYGNGYTF. DNA for the CDR3: TGTGCCAGCAGCTTGTATGGTAATGGCTACACCTTC.